This T cell receptor (beta chain) was sequenced during a study of OX40 agonist ivuxolimab in advanced cancers. Regarding the research as a whole: The costimulatory receptor OX40 (CD134) was targeted by ivuxolimab, a fully human IgG2 agonistic monoclonal antibody. In the dose-escalation cohort, approximately 82% of patients were male, and the mean age was roughly 60 years, with a range of roughly 20 to 85. Among the 52 dose-escalation patients, around 19 had hepatocellular carcinoma, about 15 melanoma, 9 renal cell carcinoma and 9 head and neck cancer. Partial responses were achieved by three dose-escalation patients, of whom one had hepatocellular carcinoma and two had cutaneous melanoma. The point of sequencing TCRbeta in the periphery was to test whether ivuxolimab changed TCR sequence diversity and drove clonal T-cell expansion. The paper covers the monotherapy dose-escalation part of the phase I ivuxolimab trial, which included N of about 50 patients. Patients were allowed to have had prior anti-PD-1, anti-PD-L1 or anti-CTLA-4 therapy, and around two fifths of the dose-escalation patients had been treated with checkpoint inhibitors. Intravenous ivuxolimab was administered to patients every 2 weeks at six dose levels: 0.01, 0.1, 0.3, 1.5, 3 and 10 mg/kg. The investigation overall reported the following: Low levels of normalized T-cell clonal expansion were also seen in some nonresponding patients. At doses of 0.1 to 3.0 mg/kg, clonal expansion of both CD4+ and CD8+ T cells in blood was seen between baseline and week 6. In partial responders in the 0.1-3.0 mg/kg groups, normalized peripheral clonal expansion was found to be among the lowest, especially among CD8+ T cells. After ivuxolimab, more expanded clones were found on average in CD8+ T cells than in CD4+ T cells. Antigen specificity was not determined for the clonally expanded peripheral T cells.

The germline V gene provides CDR1 SNHLY and CDR2 FYNNEI. Trimming takes 3 bases off V and 8 bases off J; junction bases not matched to a gene: 5. The CDR3, cysteine through phenylalanine, is 15 amino acids long. Just CDR3 DNA is preserved here, 45 bases in frame from base 1. This clone is medium-sized (0.01 to 0.1%) in its sample. Its recognized antigen is unknown. Base quality data are lacking; no much larger clone is found one base away. Patients with a history of autoimmune disease or receiving systemic immunosuppression were excluded from the trial. Peripheral blood for TCR sequencing was collected from all dose cohorts at baseline, on cycle 4 day 1, and on cycle 7 day 1. Samples came from an open-label, multicenter, first-in-human phase I dose-escalation trial of ivuxolimab. Adults with locally advanced or metastatic melanoma, renal cell, hepatocellular, or head and neck squamous cell carcinoma were enrolled in the trial. Before TCR sequencing, CD4+ T cells and CD8+ T cells were sorted from peripheral blood as separate populations.

Genomic DNA was extracted from sorted cells for sequencing of the TCRbeta CDR3 region. The immunoSEQ Assay was used for sequencing of TCRbeta CDR3 regions. Here the immuneACCESS table is served through TCRdb, limited to in-frame sequences with V and J called. Missing clones are a known gap in these copies; in checked studies unresolved V genes cover under half, and the rest lacks a known reason. This sample comprises about 62,000 clones, around 84% of them detected only once. The ten biggest clones cover 3% to 4.5% of the sample. Material: CD4+ or CD8+ T cells sorted from blood, obtained in a trial of the OX40 agonist ivuxolimab. The receptor was derived from an adult with an advanced solid tumor such as melanoma, head and neck, liver or kidney cancer. The V and J genes are TRBV2 and TRBJ1-6; TRBD1 fits 9 bases in the junction. The DNA is TGTGCCAGCAGTGATCCCCGGGACAGGGATTCACCCCTCCACTTT. Protein translation: CASSDPRDRDSPLHF.